This T cell receptor beta chain was identified in a study of blood T cell repertoires in COVID-19. Germline V gene data show CDR1 as MNHEY and CDR2 as SVGAGI. The CDR3 length is 15 residues. V gave up 6 bases and J gave up 3 bases, with 15 bases separating them. How the authors handled the data: Reference gene primers were amplified, and this amplification served to estimate nucleated cell counts. Sequencing was performed with immunoSEQ multiplex PCR; in TCRdb, only in-frame clones are kept and a portion is missing. V, J and clone size were drawn from that table, and D and trimming were deduced from the DNA. The sample has over 45,000 clones, roughly 87% seen once.

This rearrangement joins TRBV6-5 to TRBJ1-5; TRBD1 might be the D (5 bases). The TCR was taken from a man between 40 and 49 years old with COVID-19, enrolled during active disease. Sequenced material: peripheral blood. CDR3 region: CASRRGGGVNQPQHF. The DNA of the CDR3 is TGTGCCAGCAGGAGGGGAGGCGGAGTCAATCAGCCCCAGCATTTT.